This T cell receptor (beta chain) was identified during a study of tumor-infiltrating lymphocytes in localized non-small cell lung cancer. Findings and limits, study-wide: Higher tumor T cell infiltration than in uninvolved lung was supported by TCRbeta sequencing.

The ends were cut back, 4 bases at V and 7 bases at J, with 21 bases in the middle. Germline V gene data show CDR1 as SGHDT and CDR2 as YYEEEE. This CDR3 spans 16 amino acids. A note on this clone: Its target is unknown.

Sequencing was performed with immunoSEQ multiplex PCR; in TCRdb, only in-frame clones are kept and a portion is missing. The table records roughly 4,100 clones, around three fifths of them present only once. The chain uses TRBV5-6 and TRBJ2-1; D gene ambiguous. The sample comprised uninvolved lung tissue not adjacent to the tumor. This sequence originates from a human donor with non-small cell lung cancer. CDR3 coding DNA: TGTGCCAGCAGCACACTCATTTCGGTTTTACGAAATGAGCAGTTCTTC. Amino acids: CASSTLISVLRNEQFF.